This T cell receptor beta chain emerged from a study of regulatory T cells in long-lasting Graves disease. About the study: Duration of antithyroid drug therapy among newly diagnosed Graves' patients was under 3 months.

Study-wide results and caveats: Favored gene segments in persistent disease were TRBV28, TRBJ1-2 and TRBJ2-5.

This clonotype appeared many times. Its antigen is currently unknown. CDR3 size: 15 residues. Germline V lookup: CDR1 WSHSY, CDR2 SAAADI. Trimming took 6 bases from V and 1 from J, leaving 15 bases between them. As for time point: newly diagnosed GD, antithyroid drugs for less than 3 months. Making the TCR library involved RNA that had been extracted from PBMCs. For TCR beta, libraries came from iRepertoire HTBI primers and Arm-PCR of CDR3 regions. TCRdb reprocessed the multiplex PCR reads via MiXCR and lists one record per CDR3 protein. The table lists around 250,000 distinct CDR3 sequences, 15% to 20% of them singletons, with 12% to 15% in the top ten. This same sample was also part of a study on T cells in Graves' hyperthyroidism and ophthalmopathy. That source reports: The HTBI set primed first-round TCR CDR3 RT-PCR.

The sample here was peripheral blood mononuclear cells (PBMCs), taken at new diagnosis, from a patient treated with antithyroid drugs. This rearrangement joins TRBV10-2 to TRBJ1-1; TRBD1 might be the D (5 bases). The source of this sequence is a woman in her twenties or thirties with Graves disease. For the CDR3, the DNA is TGCGCCAGCAGGGCTTCTCCTCAGGGGAACACTGAAGCTTTCTTT. Translated, it gives CASRASPQGNTEAFF.